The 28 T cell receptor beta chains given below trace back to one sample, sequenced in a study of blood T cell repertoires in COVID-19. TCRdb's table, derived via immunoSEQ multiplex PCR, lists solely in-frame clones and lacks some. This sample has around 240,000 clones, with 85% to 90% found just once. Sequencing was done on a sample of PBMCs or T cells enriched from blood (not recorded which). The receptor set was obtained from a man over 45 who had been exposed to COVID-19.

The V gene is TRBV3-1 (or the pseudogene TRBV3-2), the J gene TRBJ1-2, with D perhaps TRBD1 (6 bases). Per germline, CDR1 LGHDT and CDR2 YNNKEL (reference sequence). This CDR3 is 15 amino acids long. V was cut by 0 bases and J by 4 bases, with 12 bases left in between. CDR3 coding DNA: TGTGCCAGCAGCCAAGATCTGGGGGCGGGCTATGGCTACACCTTC. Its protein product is CASSQDLGAGYGYTF.

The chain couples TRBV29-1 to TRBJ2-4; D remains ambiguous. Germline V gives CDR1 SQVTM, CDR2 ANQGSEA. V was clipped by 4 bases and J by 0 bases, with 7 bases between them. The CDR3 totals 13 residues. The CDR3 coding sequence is TGCAGCGTTGTAATACTAGCCAAAAACATTCAGTACTTC. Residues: CSVVILAKNIQYF.

CDR3 in amino acids: CASSVGQARSYNSPLHF. DNA for the CDR3: TGTGCCAGCAGCGTAGGGCAGGCTCGCTCCTATAATTCACCCCTCCACTTT. This sequence joins TRBV9 and TRBJ1-6; D is ambiguous. Trimming stripped 0 bases from V and 0 bases from J, with 10 bases between. The germline V gene encodes CDR1 SGDLS and CDR2 YYNGEE. The CDR3 covers 17 residues.

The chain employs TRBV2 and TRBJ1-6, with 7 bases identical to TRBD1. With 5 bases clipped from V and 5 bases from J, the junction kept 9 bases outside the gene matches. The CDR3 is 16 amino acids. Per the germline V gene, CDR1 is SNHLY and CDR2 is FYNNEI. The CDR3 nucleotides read TGTGCCAGCAGTCGACAGGGTGGGGGGAATAATTCACCCCTCCACTTT. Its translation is CASSRQGGGNNSPLHF.

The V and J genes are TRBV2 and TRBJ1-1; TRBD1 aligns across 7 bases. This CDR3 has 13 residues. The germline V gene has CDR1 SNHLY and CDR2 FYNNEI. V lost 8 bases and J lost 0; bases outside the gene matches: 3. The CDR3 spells CASGGQLNTEAFF. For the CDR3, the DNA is TGTGCCAGCGGGGGACAGTTGAACACTGAAGCTTTCTTT. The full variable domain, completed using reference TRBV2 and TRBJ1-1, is EPEVTQTPSHQVTQMGQEVILRCVPISNHLYFYWYRQILGQKVEFLVSFYNNEISEKSEIFDDQFSVERPDGSNFTLKIRSTKLEDSAMYFCASGGQLNTEAFFGQGTRLTVV.

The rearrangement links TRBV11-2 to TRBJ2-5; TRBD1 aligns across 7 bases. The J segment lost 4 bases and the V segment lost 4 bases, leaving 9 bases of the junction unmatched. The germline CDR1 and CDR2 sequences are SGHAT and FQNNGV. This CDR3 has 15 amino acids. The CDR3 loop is CASSSTGEGRETQYF. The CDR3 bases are TGTGCCAGCAGCTCCACAGGGGAAGGTCGAGAGACCCAGTACTTC.

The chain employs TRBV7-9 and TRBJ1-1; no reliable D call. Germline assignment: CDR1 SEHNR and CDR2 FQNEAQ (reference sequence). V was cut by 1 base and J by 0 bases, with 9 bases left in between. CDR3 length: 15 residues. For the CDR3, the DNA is TGTGCCAGCAGCTTAGTGGACGGGATGAACACTGAAGCTTTCTTT. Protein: CASSLVDGMNTEAFF.

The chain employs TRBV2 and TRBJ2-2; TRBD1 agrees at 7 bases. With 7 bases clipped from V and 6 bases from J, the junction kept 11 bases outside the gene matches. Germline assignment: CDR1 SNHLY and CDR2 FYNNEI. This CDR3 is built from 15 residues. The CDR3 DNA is TGTGCCAGCACTAAAGACAGGGATAATTCCGGGGAGCTGTTTTTT. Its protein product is CASTKDRDNSGELFF.

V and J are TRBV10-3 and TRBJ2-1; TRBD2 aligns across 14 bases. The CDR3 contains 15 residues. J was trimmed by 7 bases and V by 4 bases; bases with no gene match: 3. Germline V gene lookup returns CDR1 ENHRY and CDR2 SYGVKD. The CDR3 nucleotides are TGTGCCATCAGTGGACTAGCGGGAGGGCCGAATGAGCAGTTCTTC. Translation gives CAISGLAGGPNEQFF.

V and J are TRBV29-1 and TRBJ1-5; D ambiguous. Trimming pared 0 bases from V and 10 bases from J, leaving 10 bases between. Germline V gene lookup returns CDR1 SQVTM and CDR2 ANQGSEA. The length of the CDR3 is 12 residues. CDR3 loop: CSVEDLLDPQHF. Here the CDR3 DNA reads TGCAGCGTTGAAGATCTTTTAGATCCCCAGCATTTT.

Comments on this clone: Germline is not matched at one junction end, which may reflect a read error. CDR3 sequence reads: CASILRRAPETQYF. The CDR3 coding sequence is TGTGCCAGCATCTTAAGGAGGGCCCCGGAGACCCAGTACTTC. The chain uses TRBV7-8 and TRBJ2-5; tentatively, D is TRBD2 (6 bases). The CDR3 runs 14 residues. Germline V lookup: CDR1 SGHVS, CDR2 FQNEAQ.

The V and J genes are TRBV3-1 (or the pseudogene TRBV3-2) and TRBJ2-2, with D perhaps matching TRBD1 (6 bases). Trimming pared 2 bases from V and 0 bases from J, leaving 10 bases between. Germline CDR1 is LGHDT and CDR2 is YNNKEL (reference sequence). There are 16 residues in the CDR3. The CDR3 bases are TGTGCCAGCAGCCAACCACAGGGTTCGAACACCGGGGAGCTGTTTTTT. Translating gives CASSQPQGSNTGELFF.

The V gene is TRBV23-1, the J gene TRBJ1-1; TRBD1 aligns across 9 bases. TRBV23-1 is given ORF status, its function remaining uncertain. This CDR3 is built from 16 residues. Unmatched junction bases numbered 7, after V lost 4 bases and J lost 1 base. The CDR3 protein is CASSPRDREGNTEAFF. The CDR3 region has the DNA TGCGCCAGCAGTCCGCGGGACAGGGAGGGGAACACTGAAGCTTTCTTT.

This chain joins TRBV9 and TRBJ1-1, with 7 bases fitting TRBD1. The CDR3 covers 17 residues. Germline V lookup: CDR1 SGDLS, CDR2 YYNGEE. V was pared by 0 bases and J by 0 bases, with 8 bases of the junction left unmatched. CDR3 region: CASSVDRDRSLNTEAFF. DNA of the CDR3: TGTGCCAGCAGCGTAGATCGGGACAGAAGTCTGAACACTGAAGCTTTCTTT.

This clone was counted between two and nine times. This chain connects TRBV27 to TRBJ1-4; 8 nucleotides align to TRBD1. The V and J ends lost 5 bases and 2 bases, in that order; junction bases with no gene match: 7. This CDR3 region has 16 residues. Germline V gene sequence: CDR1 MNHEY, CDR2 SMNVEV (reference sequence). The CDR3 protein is CASSPGQGGTNEKLFF. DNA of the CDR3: TGTGCCAGCAGTCCAGGACAGGGAGGGACTAATGAAAAACTGTTTTTT.

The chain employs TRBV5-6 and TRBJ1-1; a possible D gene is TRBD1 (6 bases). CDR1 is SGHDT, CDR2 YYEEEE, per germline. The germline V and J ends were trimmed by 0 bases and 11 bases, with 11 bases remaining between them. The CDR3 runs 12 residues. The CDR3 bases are TGTGCCAGCAGCTTGGCCGAGGGGGTTGCTTTCTTT. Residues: CASSLAEGVAFF. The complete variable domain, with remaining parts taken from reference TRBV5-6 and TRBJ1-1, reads DAGVTQSPTHLIKTRGQQVTLRCSPKSGHDTVSWYQQALGQGPQFIFQYYEEEERQRGNFPDRFSGHQFPNYSSELNVNALLLGDSALYLCASSLAEGVAFFGQGTRLTVV.

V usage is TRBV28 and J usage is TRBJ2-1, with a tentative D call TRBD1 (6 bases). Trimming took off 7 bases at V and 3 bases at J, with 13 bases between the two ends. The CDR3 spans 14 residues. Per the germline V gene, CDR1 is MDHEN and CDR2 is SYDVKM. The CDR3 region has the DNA TGTGCCAGCAACTCTGGGGGACACTACAATGAGCAGTTCTTC. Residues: CASNSGGHYNEQFF.

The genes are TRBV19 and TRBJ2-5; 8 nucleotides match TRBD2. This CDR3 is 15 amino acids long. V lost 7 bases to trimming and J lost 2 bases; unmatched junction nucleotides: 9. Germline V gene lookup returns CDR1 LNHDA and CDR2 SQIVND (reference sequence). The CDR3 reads CASTGGTSGQETQYF. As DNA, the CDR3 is TGTGCCAGTACGGGGGGAACTAGCGGACAAGAGACCCAGTACTTC.

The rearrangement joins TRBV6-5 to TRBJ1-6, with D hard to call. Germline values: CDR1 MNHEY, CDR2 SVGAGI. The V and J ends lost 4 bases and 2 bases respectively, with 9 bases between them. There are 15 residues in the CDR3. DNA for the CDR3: TGTGCCAGCAGTTCTTCTGGGCCCTATAATTCACCCCTCCACTTT. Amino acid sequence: CASSSSGPYNSPLHF.

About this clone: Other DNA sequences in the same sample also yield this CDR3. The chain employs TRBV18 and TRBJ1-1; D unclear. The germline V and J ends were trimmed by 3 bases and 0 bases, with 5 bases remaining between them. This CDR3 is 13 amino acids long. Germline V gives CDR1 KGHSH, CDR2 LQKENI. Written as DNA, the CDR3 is TGTGCCAGCTCACCCGGAGTGAACACTGAAGCTTTCTTT. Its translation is CASSPGVNTEAFF.

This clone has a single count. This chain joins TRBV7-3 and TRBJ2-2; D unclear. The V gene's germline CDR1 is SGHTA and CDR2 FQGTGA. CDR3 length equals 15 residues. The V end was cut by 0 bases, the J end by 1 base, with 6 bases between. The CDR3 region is CASSLTNGNTGELFF. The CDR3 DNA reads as TGTGCCAGCAGCTTAACGAACGGGAACACCGGGGAGCTGTTTTTT.

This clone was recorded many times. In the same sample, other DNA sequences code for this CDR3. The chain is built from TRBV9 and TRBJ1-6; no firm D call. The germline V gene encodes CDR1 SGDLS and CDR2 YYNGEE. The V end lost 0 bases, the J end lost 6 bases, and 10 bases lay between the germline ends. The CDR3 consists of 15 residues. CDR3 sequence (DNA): TGTGCCAGCAGCGTAGAAGGTCGGGGTAATTCACCCCTCCACTTT. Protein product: CASSVEGRGNSPLHF.

CDR3 nucleotides: TGTGCCAGCAGTGTAGGACAGTGGGAAGGCTACACCTTC. It specifies CASSVGQWEGYTF. The chain carries TRBV2 and TRBJ1-2; D may be TRBD1 (6 bases). Per the germline V gene, CDR1 is SNHLY and CDR2 is FYNNEI. This CDR3 comprises 13 residues. V was pared by 4 bases and J by 8 bases, with 14 bases between.

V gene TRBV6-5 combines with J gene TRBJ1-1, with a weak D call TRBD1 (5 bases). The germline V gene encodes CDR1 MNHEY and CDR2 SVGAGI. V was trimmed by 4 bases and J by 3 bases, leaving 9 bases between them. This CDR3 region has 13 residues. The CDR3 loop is CASSFPGHTEAFF. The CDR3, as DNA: TGTGCCAGCAGTTTTCCAGGGCACACTGAAGCTTTCTTT.

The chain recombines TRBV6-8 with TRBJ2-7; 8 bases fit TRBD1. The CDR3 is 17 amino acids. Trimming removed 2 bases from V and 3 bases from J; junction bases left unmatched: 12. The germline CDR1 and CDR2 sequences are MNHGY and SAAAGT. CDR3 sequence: CASSYTRGQGSIYEQYV. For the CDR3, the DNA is TGTGCCAGCAGTTACACGAGAGGACAGGGATCCATCTACGAGCAGTACGTC.

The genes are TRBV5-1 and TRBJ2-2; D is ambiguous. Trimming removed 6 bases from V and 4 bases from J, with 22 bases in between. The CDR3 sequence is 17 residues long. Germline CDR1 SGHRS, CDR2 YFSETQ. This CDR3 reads CASILRWITTGTGELFF. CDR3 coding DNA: TGCGCCAGCATCCTCCGGTGGATTACCACGGGCACCGGGGAGCTGTTTTTT.

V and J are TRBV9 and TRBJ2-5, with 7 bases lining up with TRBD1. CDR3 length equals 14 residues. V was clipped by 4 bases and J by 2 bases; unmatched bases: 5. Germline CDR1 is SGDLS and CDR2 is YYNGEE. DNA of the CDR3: TGTGCCAGCAGCTTCCGACAGGGTCAAGAGACCCAGTACTTC. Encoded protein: CASSFRQGQETQYF.

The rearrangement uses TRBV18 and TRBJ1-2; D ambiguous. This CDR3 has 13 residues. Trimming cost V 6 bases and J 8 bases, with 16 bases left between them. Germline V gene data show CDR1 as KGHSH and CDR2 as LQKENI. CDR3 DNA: TGTGCCAGCTCCCCCGGCCGCGTCGGGGGCTACACCTTC. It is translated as CASSPGRVGGYTF.